Below are 28 T cell receptor beta chains sequenced from a single sample in a study of cytotoxic CD8 clonotypes in ibrutinib-treated CLL. The protocol was immunoSEQ multiplex PCR, while the TCRdb copy is restricted to in-frame clones and leaves out a portion. The sample holds under 9,500 clones, roughly three quarters seen once. This material consisted of PBMCs, taken before ibrutinib treatment. The receptors shown here come from a human donor with chronic lymphocytic leukemia.

The chain combines TRBV7-6 with TRBJ1-2, with D tentatively TRBD1 (5 bases). The length of the CDR3 is 15 residues. V was trimmed by 2 bases and J by 2 bases, leaving 12 bases between them. Germline assignment: CDR1 SGHVS and CDR2 FNYEAQ. Here the CDR3 DNA reads TGTGCCAGCAGCTTACAGGGAGGAACCAACTATGGCTACACCTTC. This codes for CASSLQGGTNYGYTF.

This rearrangement joins TRBV29-1 to TRBJ2-5; possibly TRBD2 for D (5 bases). Per the germline V gene, CDR1 is SQVTM and CDR2 is ANQGSEA. The V end was cut by 4 bases, the J end by 0 bases, with 18 bases between. The CDR3 runs to 16 residues. The DNA for the CDR3 is TGCAGCGTTGTGAGGTCTCCGCGGAGGTACCAAGAGACCCAGTACTTC. Translating it yields CSVVRSPRRYQETQYF.

The J gene is TRBJ2-7, the V gene TRBV19; 7 positions match TRBD2. Germline CDR1 and CDR2: LNHDA and SQIVND (reference sequence). This CDR3 comprises 13 residues. Losses at the gene ends were 5 bases for V and 2 bases for J; bases not matched to a gene: 3. The CDR3 here is CASSFGLAYEQYF. The CDR3 nucleotides are TGTGCCAGTAGTTTCGGACTAGCCTACGAGCAGTACTTC. The whole variable domain, remainder taken from reference TRBV19 and TRBJ2-7, is DGGITQSPKYLFRKEGQNVTLSCEQNLNHDAMYWYRQDPGQGLRLIYYSQIVNDFQKGDIAEGYSVSREKKESFPLTVTSAQKNPTAFYLCASSFGLAYEQYFGPGTRLTVT.

In this sample, this clone turned up once. The rearrangement uses TRBV4-2 and TRBJ2-7, with a tentative D call TRBD1 (5 bases). Germline lookup yields CDR1 LGHNA and CDR2 YNFKEQ. The CDR3 is 18 residues long. V lost 0 bases, J lost 2 bases, and 20 bases lay in between. The CDR3 region is CASSQDRTTHRTTYEQYF. The CDR3 nucleotides read TGTGCCAGCAGCCAAGATCGGACAACCCATCGGACAACCTACGAGCAGTACTTC.

DNA of the CDR3: TGTGCCAGCAGCCAGAACACTGAAGCTTTCTTT. The encoded protein is CASSQNTEAFF. The chain combines TRBV14 with TRBJ1-1; D not resolved. Germline loops: CDR1 SGHDN, CDR2 FVKESK. Trimming took 3 bases from V and 1 from J, leaving 0 bases between them. The CDR3 has 11 residues.

The chain employs TRBV7-9 and TRBJ1-4; D is unclear. Germline CDR1 reads SEHNR; CDR2 reads FQNEAQ (reference sequence). The CDR3 covers 13 residues. V dropped 4 bases and J dropped 8 bases, with 11 bases sitting between them. Here the CDR3 reads CASSSPGVEKLFF. The CDR3 DNA reads TGTGCCAGCAGCTCGCCGGGAGTGGAAAAACTGTTTTTT. Based on the CDR3 plus reference TRBV7-9 and TRBJ1-4, the full variable domain is DTGVSQNPRHKITKRGQNVTFRCDPISEHNRLYWYRQTLGQGPEFLTYFQNEAQLEKSRLLSDRFSAERPKGSFSTLEIQRTEQGDSAMYLCASSSPGVEKLFFGSGTQLSVL.

There are a few counts of this clone. The V gene is TRBV30, the J gene TRBJ2-7; D possibly uses TRBD1 or TRBD2 (6 bases each). CDR1 and CDR2 from the germline V gene are GTSNPN and SVGIG (reference sequence). The V gene lost 3 bases and the J gene lost 3 bases, with 9 bases spanning the gap. The CDR3 length is 12 residues. The CDR3 DNA reads as TGTGCCTGGAGAGGGGGGAGCTACGAGCAGTACTTC. As protein: CAWRGGSYEQYF. The whole variable domain, filled in from reference TRBV30 and TRBJ2-7, reads SQTIHQWPATLVQPVGSPLSLECTVEGTSNPNLYWYRQAAGRGLQLLFYSVGIGQISSEVPQNLSASRPQDRQFILSSKKLLLSDSGFYLCAWRGGSYEQYFGPGTRLTVT.

J is TRBJ2-5 and V is TRBV6-6, with D perhaps matching TRBD2 (6 bases). The germline CDR1 and CDR2 sequences are MNHNY and SVGAGI (reference sequence). The CDR3 covers 16 residues. Trimming cost V 6 bases and J 1 base, with 18 bases left between them. The CDR3 sequence is CASRPGLSRIQETQYF. CDR3 sequence (DNA): TGTGCCAGCAGACCGGGACTGTCGCGGATCCAAGAGACCCAGTACTTC.

The chain is built from TRBV4-2 and TRBJ1-2; D remains unclear. The germline V gene encodes CDR1 LGHNA and CDR2 YNFKEQ. Trimming left V 0 bases short and J 3 bases short, with 8 bases between. CDR3 size: 14 residues. The CDR3 here is CASSQDRTDYGYTF. The CDR3 DNA reads as TGTGCCAGCAGCCAAGATCGGACGGACTATGGCTACACCTTC.

There are a few counts of this clone. The CDR3 region has the DNA TGTGCCAGCAGTACCGGGACTAGCGGGATTAATGAGCAGTTCTTC. Its translation is CASSTGTSGINEQFF. The chain has TRBV2 and TRBJ2-1, with 13 bases identical to TRBD2. The CDR3 sequence is 15 residues long. The junction had 5 bases not matched to a gene; V was cut back by 5 bases and J by 7 bases. Germline V gene sequence: CDR1 SNHLY, CDR2 FYNNEI. Filled out from reference TRBV2 and TRBJ2-1, the complete variable domain reads EPEVTQTPSHQVTQMGQEVILRCVPISNHLYFYWYRQILGQKVEFLVSFYNNEISEKSEIFDDQFSVERPDGSNFTLKIRSTKLEDSAMYFCASSTGTSGINEQFFGPGTRLTVL.

V and J are TRBV10-3 and TRBJ1-3; D not certain. The V and J ends lost 2 bases and 2 bases respectively, with 10 bases between them. Germline loops: CDR1 ENHRY, CDR2 SYGVKD. CDR3 size: 15 residues. The CDR3: CAISEKAKPGNTIYF. CDR3 sequence (DNA): TGTGCCATCAGTGAGAAGGCGAAGCCTGGAAACACCATATATTTT.

The V and J genes are TRBV6-1 and TRBJ2-5, with 11 bases fitting TRBD1. Unmatched junction bases numbered 6, after V lost 4 bases and J lost 5 bases. CDR1 MNHNS and CDR2 SASEGT come from the germline V gene. The CDR3 consists of 15 residues. CDR3 residues: CASSGGTGGVETQYF. DNA for the CDR3: TGTGCCAGCAGTGGAGGGACAGGGGGGGTGGAGACCCAGTACTTC.

V and J are TRBV5-1 and TRBJ2-1; a weak D match, TRBD2 (6 bases). The CDR3 has 13 residues. Germline V CDR1 and CDR2: SGHRS, YFSETQ. Trimming cost V 4 bases and J 9 bases, with 14 bases left between them. The CDR3 reads CASSPGLGGEQFF. CDR3 DNA: TGCGCCAGCAGCCCGGGACTTGGGGGTGAGCAGTTCTTC.

This clone was counted a single time. The rearrangement joins TRBV7-3 to TRBJ2-2, with a tentative D call TRBD1 (6 bases). The CDR3 sequence is 15 residues long. CDR1 is SGHTA, CDR2 FQGTGA, per germline. Between the trimmed V and J ends, which lost 0 bases and 7 bases, there was a span of 12 bases. The CDR3 loop is CASSLTGGRDGELFF. The CDR3 DNA follows: TGTGCCAGCAGCTTAACTGGGGGCAGGGACGGGGAGCTGTTTTTT.

This rearrangement joins TRBV7-2 to TRBJ1-4, with 9 bases lining up with TRBD1. This CDR3 contains 18 residues. Germline CDR1 and CDR2: SGHTA and FQGNSA. Unmatched junction bases numbered 10, after V lost 5 bases and J lost 0 bases. CDR3 in amino acids: CASSPLMGQGSTNEKLFF. The CDR3, as DNA: TGTGCCAGCAGCCCTCTTATGGGACAGGGATCAACTAATGAAAAACTGTTTTTT. Filled out from reference TRBV7-2 and TRBJ1-4, the complete variable domain reads GAGVSQSPSNKVTEKGKDVELRCDPISGHTALYWYRQSLGQGLEFLIYFQGNSAPDKSGLPSDRFSAERTGGSVSTLTIQRTQQEDSAVYLCASSPLMGQGSTNEKLFFGSGTQLSVL.

This rearrangement joins TRBV9 to TRBJ1-1, with 8 bases matching TRBD1. V gave up 0 bases and J gave up 2 bases; unmatched junction bases: 6. In germline, CDR1 is SGDLS, CDR2 YYNGEE. The length of the CDR3 is 16 residues. The CDR3 here is CASSVVYRGINTEAFF. Here the CDR3 DNA reads TGTGCCAGCAGCGTAGTATACAGGGGGATAAACACTGAAGCTTTCTTT.

The chain uses TRBV15 and TRBJ1-4, with a tentative D call TRBD1 (5 bases). Per germline, CDR1 LNHNV and CDR2 YYDKDF (reference sequence). This CDR3 spans 15 amino acids. The ends were cut back, 0 bases at V and 8 bases at J, with 13 bases in the middle. In DNA, the CDR3 is TGTGCCACCAGCAGAGAAAACCCAGGGCTGGAAAAACTGTTTTTT. Amino acids: CATSRENPGLEKLFF.

The chain is built from TRBV14 and TRBJ2-3; 7 bases are shared with TRBD2. With V trimmed by 5 bases and J by 3 bases, 11 bases remained unmatched. Germline V gene lookup returns CDR1 SGHDN and CDR2 FVKESK. This CDR3 contains 16 residues. The CDR3 protein is CASSVGRREMTDTQYF. CDR3 in DNA: TGTGCCAGCAGCGTAGGGCGGCGGGAGATGACAGATACGCAGTATTTT.

The CDR3 here is CASSLARTDLGQAKNIQYF. As DNA, the CDR3 is TGTGCCAGCAGCTTAGCGAGGACCGACCTCGGTCAGGCCAAAAACATTCAGTACTTC. The chain is built from TRBV7-8 and TRBJ2-4; D is undetermined. Trimming stripped 0 bases from V and 1 base from J, with 19 bases between. Germline values: CDR1 SGHVS, CDR2 FQNEAQ. The CDR3 has 19 amino acids.

The rearrangement joins TRBV28 to TRBJ2-3; TRBD2 might be the D (6 bases). Trimming cost V 1 base and J 1 base, with 9 bases left between them. Germline V gives CDR1 MDHEN, CDR2 SYDVKM. The CDR3 is 15 residues long. CDR3 region: CASSLYGGGTDTQYF. CDR3 in DNA: TGTGCCAGCAGTTTATACGGCGGGGGCACAGATACGCAGTATTTT.

On this clone itself: Other DNA sequences within the sample encode an identical CDR3. The V gene is TRBV5-1, the J gene TRBJ2-1; the D is unclear. The CDR3 length is 14 residues. With 3 bases removed from V and 8 bases from J, the gap between germline ends came to 15 bases. CDR1 SGHRS and CDR2 YFSETQ come from the germline V gene. CDR3 nucleotides: TGCGCCAGCAGCTATCCTGCCAGCCCGTATGAGCAGTTCTTC. Translating it yields CASSYPASPYEQFF.

The rearrangement links TRBV25-1 to TRBJ1-2; D gene unclear. Per the germline V gene, CDR1 is MGHDK and CDR2 is SYGVNS. V was shortened by 5 bases and J by 6 bases, with 19 bases between the two germline ends. The CDR3 covers 15 residues. In DNA form, the CDR3 reads TGTGCCAGCAGTCCCGCGGGCGAATCGGTAGATGGCTACACCTTC. As protein: CASSPAGESVDGYTF.

This chain connects TRBV5-1 to TRBJ2-5; 11 bases align to TRBD2. CDR1 and CDR2 from the germline V gene are SGHRS and YFSETQ. This CDR3 has 16 residues. The V segment lost 4 bases and the J segment 5 bases; nucleotides outside the gene matches: 10. This CDR3 reads CASSPGTSGAHETQYF. The CDR3 DNA is TGCGCCAGCAGCCCCGGGACTAGCGGTGCCCATGAGACCCAGTACTTC.

The rearrangement uses TRBV5-5 and TRBJ1-1, with D possibly being TRBD1 (5 bases). The CDR3 is made up of 14 amino acids. CDR1 is SGHKS, CDR2 YYEKEE, per germline (reference sequence). The ends were cut back, 5 bases at V and 0 bases at J, with 11 bases in the middle. CDR3 sequence reads: CASRKGTVNTEAFF. CDR3 coding DNA: TGTGCCAGCAGAAAAGGGACGGTGAACACTGAAGCTTTCTTT.

The chain is built from TRBV12-2 and TRBJ2-2; TRBD2, the D gene given by the table, was not confirmed from the DNA. TRBV12-2 is termed a pseudogene. The CDR3 sequence is 17 residues long. For the CDR3, the DNA is TGTGCAAGTCGCTTAGATCGGCTAGCGGGAGGAGACCGGGAGCTGTTTTTT. It is translated as CASRLDRLAGGDRELFF.

The chain's CDR3 is CASSQGTGTSYEQYF. CDR3 sequence (DNA): TGTGCCAGCAGCCAAGGGACAGGGACGTCCTACGAGCAGTACTTC. The V gene is TRBV7-8, the J gene TRBJ2-7; TRBD1 matches 9 bases. The trim removed 5 bases at V and 1 base at J, leaving 6 bases unmatched. Germline loops: CDR1 SGHVS, CDR2 FQNEAQ. This CDR3 comprises 15 residues.

The chain couples TRBV18 to TRBJ2-3; either TRBD1 or TRBD2 may supply D (6 bases each). The CDR3 length is 16 residues. Germline CDR1 is KGHSH and CDR2 is LQKENI. Between the trimmed V and J ends, which lost 3 bases and 3 bases, there was a span of 16 bases. The DNA of the CDR3 is TGTGCCAGCTCACCCCCCGGGGGCCTGATGACAGATACGCAGTATTTT. The encoded protein is CASSPPGGLMTDTQYF.

This chain connects TRBV9 to TRBJ1-1; D uncertain. The V end lost 3 bases, the J end lost 1 base, and 7 bases lay between the germline ends. Germline CDR1 is SGDLS and CDR2 is YYNGEE. The CDR3 runs 13 residues. The CDR3, as DNA: TGTGCCAGCAGCGCTCTTCCGAACACTGAAGCTTTCTTT. Residues: CASSALPNTEAFF.